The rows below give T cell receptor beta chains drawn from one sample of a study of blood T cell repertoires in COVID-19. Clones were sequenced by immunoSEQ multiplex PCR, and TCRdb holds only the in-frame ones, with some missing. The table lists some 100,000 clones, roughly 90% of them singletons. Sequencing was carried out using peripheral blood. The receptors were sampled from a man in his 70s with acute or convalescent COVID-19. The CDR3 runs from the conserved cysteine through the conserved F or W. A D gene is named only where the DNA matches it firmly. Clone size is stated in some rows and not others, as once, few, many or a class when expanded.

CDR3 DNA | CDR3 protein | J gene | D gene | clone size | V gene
TGTGCCAGCAGCCCGCCTCTAGCGGGACCCGCCGAGCAGTACTTC | CASSPPLAGPAEQYF | TRBJ2-7 | TRBD2 | . | TRBV7-9
TGTGCCAGCAGTTTACGACTAGCGGGAGCGGAGACCCAGTACTTC | CASSLRLAGAETQYF | TRBJ2-5 | TRBD2 | . | TRBV27
TGTGCCAGCAGCTTAGCGTACACAGATACGCAGTATTTT | CASSLAYTDTQYF | TRBJ2-3 | . | . | TRBV7-3
TGTGCCAGCAGTTGGACTAGCGGCTACGAGCAGTACTTC | CASSWTSGYEQYF | TRBJ2-7 | TRBD2 | . | TRBV6-5
TGTGCCAGCTCACCACCGGGACTAGCCTTGTTTACGCAGTATTTT | CASSPPGLALFTQYF | TRBJ2-3 | TRBD2 | . | TRBV18
TGCGCCAGCAGCGTGACTAGCGAAGGTGAGCAGTACTTC | CASSVTSEGEQYF | TRBJ2-7 | TRBD2 | . | TRBV4-1
TGTGCCAGCAGTGGGGGGGAAGCGGATGAGCAGTTCTTC | CASSGGEADEQFF | TRBJ2-1 | . | . | TRBV2
TGTGCCACCAGCAGAGCACGGGGGTCTCCCCGGGCCTACGAGCAGTACTTC | CATSRARGSPRAYEQYF | TRBJ2-7 | . | . | TRBV15
TGTGCCAGCAGTCCCAACAGGTCCCCCAGAGAGCAGTACTTC | CASSPNRSPREQYF | TRBJ2-7 | . | . | TRBV6-5
TGTGCCAGCAGCTCCGAACCGACAGGGGACAATGAGCAGTTCTTC | CASSSEPTGDNEQFF | TRBJ2-1 | TRBD1 | . | TRBV5-8
TGTGCCAGCAGCCCAGGGCCTAACTATGGCTACACCTTC | CASSPGPNYGYTF | TRBJ1-2 | . | . | TRBV14
TGTGCCAGCAGCTTATTAGGGGGTTTGATGAATGAGCAGTTCTTC | CASSLLGGLMNEQFF | TRBJ2-1 | . | . | TRBV7-9
TGTGCCAGCAGCCGACGGGCAGGGGAGCTTCTTTCACCCCTCCACTTT | CASSRRAGELLSPLHF | TRBJ1-6 | . | . | TRBV5-4
TGTGCCAGCAGCCAGGGCCACGAGCAGTACTTC | CASSQGHEQYF | TRBJ2-7 | . | . | TRBV6-5
TGTGCCAGCAGCTTAGGGACTAGCGCAACCTACGAGCAGTACTTC | CASSLGTSATYEQYF | TRBJ2-7 | TRBD2 | . | TRBV7-8
TGTGCCAGTAGTTGGACAGGCAATCAGCCCCAGCATTTT | CASSWTGNQPQHF | TRBJ1-5 | . | few | TRBV19
TGTGCCTGGAGTGTAGGGGAAAAAGCTTTCTTT | CAWSVGEKAFF | TRBJ1-1 | . | . | TRBV30
TGTGCCAGCAGGCCGAGACAGGGCTACGAGCAGTACTTC | CASRPRQGYEQYF | TRBJ2-7 | TRBD1 | few | TRBV6-5
TGTGCCAGCCTGGCGGCGTCGGGAAACACCATATATTTT | CASLAASGNTIYF | TRBJ1-3 | . | . | TRBV6-5
TGCGCCACCAGAGAGGGGGCTACCTACGAGCAGTACTTC | CATREGATYEQYF | TRBJ2-7 | TRBD1 | . | TRBV10-2
TGTGCCAGCAGCCAAGGGACTGTGACCCCGGGGACCCAGTACTTC | CASSQGTVTPGTQYF | TRBJ2-5 | . | . | TRBV4-2
TGTGCCAGCAGCGGGCAGGGGGCTTTGGGCACTGAAGCTTTCTTT | CASSGQGALGTEAFF | TRBJ1-1 | TRBD1 | . | TRBV5-4
TGTGCCAGCAGACCTGGAGGGTCAGGCTCCTACGAGCAGTACTTC | CASRPGGSGSYEQYF | TRBJ2-7 | . | few | TRBV5-8
TGTGCCAGCAGCAACAGGGGGGGTATCTATGGCTACACCTTC | CASSNRGGIYGYTF | TRBJ1-2 | TRBD1 | . | TRBV25-1
TGTGCCAGCTCACCACCCCAGGGAAGGAACACTGAAGCTTTCTTT | CASSPPQGRNTEAFF | TRBJ1-1 | . | . | TRBV18
TGTGCCAGCAGTTTACCCACCGGACAGGGCGGCTACGAGCAGTACTTC | CASSLPTGQGGYEQYF | TRBJ2-7 | TRBD1 | . | TRBV28
TGTGCCAGCAGTTACAGAGGTAACCTTGGCTACACCTTC | CASSYRGNLGYTF | TRBJ1-2 | . | once | TRBV6-5
TGTGCCAGCAGCTCCCGGAGACTCGTCCAAGAGACCCAGTACTTC | CASSSRRLVQETQYF | TRBJ2-5 | . | . | TRBV7-6
TGTGCCAGCAGTCGCCACAGGGGGCCCAATCAGCCCCAGCATTTT | CASSRHRGPNQPQHF | TRBJ1-5 | TRBD1 | . | TRBV27
TGTGCCACCAGTGACCCGGAAACAGGGGTGACGCAGTATTTT | CATSDPETGVTQYF | TRBJ2-3 | TRBD1 | . | TRBV24-1
TGCGCCAGCAGTCTGGAGGGCAATGAGCAGTTCTTC | CASSLEGNEQFF | TRBJ2-1 | . | . | TRBV5-1
TGCGCCAGCAGGGCTAGCGGTTCCTACGAGCAGTACTTC | CASRASGSYEQYF | TRBJ2-7 | TRBD2 | once | TRBV10-2
TGTGCCAGCAGTACCGGACAGGGAACGGCCGAGCAGTACTTC | CASSTGQGTAEQYF | TRBJ2-7 | TRBD1 | . | TRBV6-2/TRBV6-3
TGCGCCAGCAGCCAAGTCTCGGGAAAGGCCTACGAGCAGTACTTC | CASSQVSGKAYEQYF | TRBJ2-7 | . | . | TRBV4-1
TGTGCCAGTAAACGGACAGGGGAAATTGAAGCTTTCTTT | CASKRTGEIEAFF | TRBJ1-1 | TRBD1 | . | TRBV6-6
TGTGCCAGCAGCGATACAGGGGGCTTAACTGAAGCTTTCTTT | CASSDTGGLTEAFF | TRBJ1-1 | TRBD1 | . | TRBV7-2
TGTGCCAGCTCCCGGGACAGCAGTAACTATGGCTACACCTTC | CASSRDSSNYGYTF | TRBJ1-2 | TRBD1 | . | TRBV5-4
TGTGCCAGCAGGCAGTCCTATGGCTACACCTTC | CASRQSYGYTF | TRBJ1-2 | . | . | TRBV2
TGTGCCAGTAGTTCAAGACAGGGATTCTACGAGCAGTACTTC | CASSSRQGFYEQYF | TRBJ2-7 | TRBD1 | . | TRBV19
TGTGCCAGCAGCCTTCTGGACACTGTTAGCAATCAGCCCCAGCATTTT | CASSLLDTVSNQPQHF | TRBJ1-5 | . | . | TRBV7-8
TGTGCCAGCAGACGGGAGGGTGAAAAACTGTTTTTT | CASRREGEKLFF | TRBJ1-4 | . | few | TRBV2